This TCR beta chain was profiled in a study of blood T cell repertoires in COVID-19 (dated by TCRdb to the early 2020s). Context from the whole study: Samples covering the acute and convalescent phases of COVID-19 were provided by collaborators in the United States, Italy and Spain. The prospective study material was composed of cDNA or gDNA derived from T cells, B-cell-depleted T cells, or PBMCs. Subjects who had been exposed to COVID-19, were actively infected with it, or had recovered from it provided the deeply sampled blood TCRbeta repertoires that made up the dataset. The repertoires were released in a freely available public database meant as a resource for research on the immune response to SARS-CoV-2. The samples were drawn from two sources: the first 160 participants of the ongoing ImmuneRACE study, and over 1,000 subjects contributed by 6 global collaborators. Nearly every sample came with metadata listing a de-identified subject ID, COVID-19 status, age in years and sex. HLA class I and class II types, where available, came from metadata supplied by the sample provider rather than from assay-based typing.

Another Seattle source contributed samples from volunteer blood donors who had recovered from COVID-19. Collaborating institutions collected whole blood in K2EDTA tubes following their own protocols. For TCRbeta analysis, collaborator samples were shipped as frozen whole blood, as isolated PBMCs, or as DNA extracted from either sample type. About this clone: The antigen this receptor binds is unknown. Per-base qualities were not stored, and no clone one base away is much larger.

Study-wide findings and limitations: How much clinical and demographic metadata was included differed by source and by participant, and the metadata was provided uncurated.

TCRbeta CDR3 regions were amplified from genomic DNA using the immunoSEQ Assay, a bias-controlled multiplex PCR. As for how the authors treated the data: Nucleated cell counts per sample were estimated from amplification of reference gene primers within the assay. To quantify the absolute abundance of each unique TCRbeta CDR3 rearrangement, sequence reads were collapsed and filtered. Productive Simpson clonality was computed per sample as the square root of Simpson's diversity index over productive rearrangements. What TCRdb holds here is the immuneACCESS table cut down to in-frame rearrangements. Part of the clones is not present; checked against another copy, under half of the missing clones reflect an unresolved V gene, and the others are unexplained. That table is the source of V, J and clone size, and D and trimming were worked out from the DNA. The sample table shows about 140,000 clones, and about 90% are seen once. Clones ranked in the top ten supply roughly 37% of the sample.

The CDR3 covers 16 residues, taking in both the cysteine and the phenylalanine. Kept here is only the CDR3 DNA, which spans 48 bases and is read in frame from base 1. The germline V gene (reference sequence) yields SGHKS for CDR1 and YYEKEE for CDR2. V is shortened by 0 bases, J by 1 base, and the region joining them spans 13 bases. The chain is encoded by TRBV5-5 joined to TRBJ1-2; tentative D gene TRBD1, with 6 bases matching. Sequencing was performed on peripheral blood. The source is a man between 50 and 59 years old who had recovered from COVID-19. The sequence in DNA is TGTGCCAGCAGCTTGGCCAGCGGACAGCTTAACTATGGCTACACCTTC. This encodes CASSLASGQLNYGYTF.